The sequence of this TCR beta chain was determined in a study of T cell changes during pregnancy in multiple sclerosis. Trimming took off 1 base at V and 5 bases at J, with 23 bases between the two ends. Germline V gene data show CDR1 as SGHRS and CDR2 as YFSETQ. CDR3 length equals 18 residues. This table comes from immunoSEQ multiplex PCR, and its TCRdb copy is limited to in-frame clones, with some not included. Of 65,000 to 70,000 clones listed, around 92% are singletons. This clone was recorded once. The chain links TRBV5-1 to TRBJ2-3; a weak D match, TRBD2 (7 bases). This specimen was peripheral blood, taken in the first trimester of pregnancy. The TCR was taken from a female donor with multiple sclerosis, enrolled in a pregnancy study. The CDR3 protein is CASSLSPGGGIGRDTQYF. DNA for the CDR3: TGCGCCAGCAGCTTGAGTCCGGGGGGCGGGATTGGGAGAGATACGCAGTATTTT.